These 25 T cell receptor beta chains share one sample of origin, sequenced in a study of OX40 agonist ivuxolimab in advanced cancers. The protocol was immunoSEQ multiplex PCR, while the TCRdb copy is restricted to in-frame clones and leaves out a portion. The repertoire holds some 70,000 clones, around 88% seen once, with roughly 2.9% in the top ten. The sample consisted of CD4+ or CD8+ T cells sorted from blood, taken in a trial of the OX40 agonist ivuxolimab. Receptors were obtained from an adult with an advanced solid tumor such as melanoma, head and neck, liver or kidney cancer.

About this clone itself: Different DNA sequences within this sample yield the same CDR3. The CDR3 protein is CASSYSGLAAKNIQYF. The CDR3 DNA reads TGTGCCAGCAGTTACTCGGGGCTAGCGGCCAAAAACATTCAGTACTTC. The chain links TRBV6-5 to TRBJ2-4; TRBD2 might be the D (6 bases). V lost 0 bases and J lost 1, with 10 bases in between. The germline V gene encodes CDR1 MNHEY and CDR2 SVGAGI. This CDR3 has 16 residues.

The chain is built from TRBV4-1 and TRBJ1-5; D remains unclear. The ends were cut back, 1 base at V and 5 bases at J, with 12 bases in the middle. Germline-derived CDR1 and CDR2 are MGHRA and YSYEKL. The CDR3 has 15 residues. In DNA, the CDR3 is TGCGCCAGCAGCCAAGTTTCAGGAACCTATCAGCCCCAGCATTTT. Amino acids: CASSQVSGTYQPQHF.

This chain links TRBV5-4 with TRBJ1-2; the match to TRBD1 covers 10 bases. Germline V lookup: CDR1 SGHNT, CDR2 YYREEE (reference sequence). There are 16 residues in the CDR3. V shed 0 bases and J 7 bases; nucleotides not matched to a gene: 9. CDR3 residues: CASSLAVTGGWPGYTF. The CDR3 bases are TGTGCCAGCAGCTTGGCCGTGACAGGGGGCTGGCCTGGCTACACCTTC.

CDR3 protein: CASSQTKRELVTGELFF. The DNA of the CDR3 is TGTGCCAGCAGCCAAACGAAGCGGGAGCTGGTCACCGGGGAGCTGTTTTTT. J is TRBJ2-2 and V is TRBV7-3; 8 bases match TRBD2. Per germline, CDR1 SGHTA and CDR2 FQGTGA. V lost 5 bases, J lost 4 bases, and 12 bases stayed unmatched. The CDR3 sequence is 17 residues long.

This clone was counted once. The rearrangement links TRBV7-9 to TRBJ1-2, with a possible D match to TRBD1 (5 bases). The germline CDR1 and CDR2 sequences are SEHNR and FQNEAQ (reference sequence). Between the trimmed V and J ends, which lost 5 bases and 8 bases, there was a span of 18 bases. The CDR3 has 14 amino acids. The CDR3 loop reads CASSLSQGGYGYTF. CDR3 nucleotide sequence: TGTGCCAGCAGCCTTTCCCAGGGAGGATACGGCTACACCTTC.

In nucleotides, the CDR3 is TGTGCCAGCTCACCCTCCCGAAGTAACGGCAATCAGCCCCAGCATTTT. Amino acids: CASSPSRSNGNQPQHF. The V and J genes are TRBV18 and TRBJ1-5; D remains ambiguous. CDR1 KGHSH and CDR2 LQKENI come from the germline V gene. The V end was cut by 3 bases, the J end by 2 bases, with 14 bases between. The CDR3 sequence is 16 residues long. The full variable domain, completed using reference TRBV18 and TRBJ1-5, is NAGVMQNPRHLVRRRGQEARLRCSPMKGHSHVYWYRQLPEEGLKFMVYLQKENIIDESGMPKERFSAEFPKEGPSILRIQQVVRGDSAAYFCASSPSRSNGNQPQHFGDGTRLSIL.

The chain joins TRBV5-1 to TRBJ2-5, with TRBD2 matching over 13 bases. The CDR3 length is 15 residues. Per germline, CDR1 SGHRS and CDR2 YFSETQ. V gave up 4 bases and J gave up 3 bases; unmatched junction bases: 3. DNA for the CDR3: TGCGCCAGCAGCGCCACTAGCGGGGGGGAAGAGACCCAGTACTTC. Protein sequence: CASSATSGGEETQYF.

V and J are TRBV7-9 and TRBJ2-5; D is unresolved. CDR1 SEHNR and CDR2 FQNEAQ come from the germline V gene (reference sequence). V gave up 1 base and J gave up 0 bases, with 12 bases separating them. This CDR3 contains 16 residues. CDR3 DNA sequence: TGTGCCAGCAGCTTAGGGTGGGCAGCATACCAAGAGACCCAGTACTTC. It codes for CASSLGWAAYQETQYF.

V usage is TRBV19 and J usage is TRBJ2-1; no definite D call. V was cut by 3 bases and J by 3 bases, with 6 bases left in between. Per germline, CDR1 LNHDA and CDR2 SQIVND (reference sequence). CDR3 length equals 13 residues. CDR3 in amino acids: CASSIWDYNEQFF. CDR3 DNA: TGTGCCAGTAGTATCTGGGACTACAATGAGCAGTTCTTC.

V and J are TRBV18 and TRBJ2-5; weak D call: TRBD2 (6 bases). V dropped 3 bases and J dropped 5 bases, with 16 bases sitting between them. Germline V gives CDR1 KGHSH, CDR2 LQKENI. The CDR3 has 15 amino acids. The CDR3: CASSPPERRGETQYF. The CDR3 DNA follows: TGTGCCAGCTCACCTCCTGAGCGGCGGGGCGAGACCCAGTACTTC.

The V gene is TRBV11-2, the J gene TRBJ1-5; possible D gene TRBD1, 5 bases. The germline CDR1 and CDR2 sequences are SGHAT and FQNNGV. Deletions cut 4 bases from V and 4 bases from J, with 17 bases between. The CDR3 contains 16 residues. CDR3 DNA: TGTGCCAGCAGCTCAAACGGGGCAACCGAGAATCAGCCCCAGCATTTT. Its protein is CASSSNGATENQPQHF.

This sequence joins TRBV11-2 and TRBJ2-1; 7 bases are shared with TRBD2. The CDR3 has 13 amino acids. The V and J ends lost 7 bases and 5 bases, in that order; junction bases with no gene match: 5. CDR1 is SGHAT, CDR2 FQNNGV, per germline. CDR3 coding DNA: TGTGCCAGCACCGGGGGGAGGCACAATGAGCAGTTCTTC. Its translation: CASTGGRHNEQFF.

V and J are TRBV29-1 and TRBJ2-3, with TRBD2 identical over 9 bases. V lost 3 bases, J lost 9 bases, and 19 bases stayed unmatched. CDR3 length equals 17 residues. Germline lookup yields CDR1 SQVTM and CDR2 ANQGSEA. DNA of the CDR3: TGCAGCGTTGAGAGTCCCAGGCGGGGGGGGGCTCGGGGAACGCAGTATTTT. Protein sequence: CSVESPRRGGARGTQYF.

The chain employs TRBV5-4 and TRBJ1-3; no reliable D call. Trimming took off 2 bases at V and 0 bases at J, with 0 bases between the two ends. The germline V gene encodes CDR1 SGHNT and CDR2 YYREEE (reference sequence). CDR3 length equals 12 residues. The CDR3, as DNA: TGTGCCAGCAGCTTCTCTGGAAACACCATATATTTT. It is translated as CASSFSGNTIYF.

This chain joins TRBV6-4 and TRBJ1-1; D is unclear. The germline V gene has CDR1 MRHNA and CDR2 SNTAGT. Trimming removed 3 bases at V and 1 base at J, with 6 bases between. This CDR3 is 13 amino acids long. The CDR3 reads CASSEQRNTEAFF. The CDR3 DNA reads TGTGCCAGCAGTGAACAGAGGAACACTGAAGCTTTCTTT.

The rearrangement uses TRBV4-2 and TRBJ2-3, with D tentatively TRBD1 (5 bases). CDR3 size: 16 residues. The V gene's germline CDR1 is LGHNA and CDR2 YNFKEQ. The V end lost 1 base, the J end lost 3 bases, and 14 bases lay between the germline ends. CDR3 in amino acids: CASSQGSGRETDTQYF. CDR3 nucleotide sequence: TGTGCCAGCAGCCAAGGATCGGGCAGGGAAACAGATACGCAGTATTTT.

This clone was observed once. This rearrangement joins TRBV28 to TRBJ2-6; 8 bases are a match to TRBD1. CDR1 and CDR2 (germline): MDHEN, SYDVKM. After removal of 4 bases from V and 3 bases from J, the junction contained 5 bases not matched to a gene. The CDR3 is 16 amino acids. The CDR3 loop reads CASSSTGGGGANVLTF. CDR3 DNA: TGTGCCAGCAGTTCAACAGGGGGAGGTGGGGCCAACGTCCTGACTTTC. Supplemented by reference TRBV28 and TRBJ2-6, the full variable domain reads DVKVTQSSRYLVKRTGEKVFLECVQDMDHENMFWYRQDPGLGLRLIYFSYDVKMKEKGDIPEGYSVSREKKERFSLILESASTNQTSMYLCASSSTGGGGANVLTFGAGSRLTVL.

This rearrangement joins TRBV7-2 to TRBJ2-2; D unclear. CDR3 length: 16 amino acids. The V gene's germline CDR1 is SGHTA and CDR2 FQGNSA. V was cut by 3 bases and J by 0 bases, with 11 bases left in between. For the CDR3, the DNA is TGTGCCAGCAGCTTTCAGACGTTCGCGAACACCGGGGAGCTGTTTTTT. Protein sequence: CASSFQTFANTGELFF.

The genes are TRBV5-5 and TRBJ1-4; weak D call: TRBD1 (6 bases). Germline lookup yields CDR1 SGHKS and CDR2 YYEKEE (reference sequence). The CDR3 is 15 residues long. The V end lost 4 bases, the J end lost 6 bases, and 16 bases lay between the germline ends. Here the CDR3 reads CASSKGVRGDEKLFF. The CDR3 region has the DNA TGTGCCAGCAGCAAAGGGGTCAGGGGAGATGAAAAACTGTTTTTT.

This clone was detected once. The chain combines TRBV7-9 with TRBJ1-5, with D possibly matching TRBD1 (5 bases). This CDR3 has 14 amino acids. Germline V gives CDR1 SEHNR, CDR2 FQNEAQ (reference sequence). Deletions cut 4 bases from V and 8 bases from J, with 15 bases between. The CDR3 loop is CASSSEGRWEPQHF. The CDR3 DNA follows: TGTGCCAGCAGCTCAGAGGGGAGGTGGGAGCCCCAGCATTTT.

The chain has TRBV6-9 and TRBJ2-7; perhaps TRBD1 as D (5 bases). V was pared by 1 base and J by 4 bases, with 20 bases between. This CDR3 is built from 17 residues. Germline CDR1 and CDR2: MNHGY and SVAAGI. The chain's CDR3 is CASSYWSIRPGRYEQYF. CDR3 coding DNA: TGTGCCAGCAGTTATTGGTCGATCCGGCCAGGGCGGTACGAGCAGTACTTC.

The V gene is TRBV5-4, the J gene TRBJ2-2; either TRBD1 or TRBD2 may fit D (5 bases each). Germline values: CDR1 SGHNT, CDR2 YYREEE (reference sequence). The CDR3 is 13 residues long. V dropped 0 bases and J dropped 5 bases, with 5 bases sitting between them. DNA for the CDR3: TGTGCCAGCAGCTTGGGGGGGACCGGGGAGCTGTTTTTT. Translating it yields CASSLGGTGELFF.

V is TRBV5-4 and J is TRBJ1-3; no clear D gene. V dropped 2 bases and J dropped 4 bases, with 16 bases sitting between them. Germline-derived CDR1 and CDR2 are SGHNT and YYREEE (reference sequence). CDR3 length: 16 residues. Written as DNA, the CDR3 is TGTGCCAGCAGCTTTTCCGCAGAGTCTCGGGGAAACACCATATATTTT. Its protein is CASSFSAESRGNTIYF.

The genes are TRBV5-1 and TRBJ1-1; D call uncertain. V was shortened by 1 base and J by 4 bases, with 17 bases between the two germline ends. This CDR3 is 16 amino acids long. Germline CDR1 SGHRS, CDR2 YFSETQ. The CDR3 DNA is TGCGCCAGCAGCTTGTCCTCGGGTCGGATGGGCACTGAAGCTTTCTTT. Translated: CASSLSSGRMGTEAFF. Full variable domain (outside the CDR3, taken from reference TRBV5-1 and TRBJ1-1): KAGVTQTPRYLIKTRGQQVTLSCSPISGHRSVSWYQQTPGQGLQFLFEYFSETQRNKGNFPGRFSGRQFSNSRSEMNVSTLELGDSALYLCASSLSSGRMGTEAFFGQGTRLTVV.

This sequence joins TRBV15 and TRBJ1-6; D gene ambiguous. V gave up 4 bases and J gave up 11 bases, with 9 bases separating them. There are 12 residues in the CDR3. Germline V gives CDR1 LNHNV, CDR2 YYDKDF (reference sequence). In DNA, the CDR3 is TGTGCCACCAGCACCCGGGAGGCACCCCTCCACTTT. Encoded protein: CATSTREAPLHF.